This T cell receptor beta chain derives from a study of T cells after yellow fever vaccination. Broader study findings: The study re-detected most primary-vaccination clones after the booster (around 96% CD4, around 89% CD8).

This CDR3 has 13 residues. Trimming removed 1 base from V and 5 bases from J, with 6 bases in between. Many counts were recorded for this clonotype. Antigen: not known. A 5'RACE template-switching step, the method used to make TCR cDNA, added a universal primer site and UMIs. TCRdb reprocessed the 5' RACE reads via MiXCR and lists one record per CDR3 protein. This table has a few hundred thousand distinct CDR3 sequences, approximately 5.2% appearing once. This receptor was identified in a young man who received the YFV17D yellow fever vaccine. The sample consisted of CD4+ T cells sorted from PBMCs, taken on the day of the yellow fever booster vaccination. The V call is TRBV12-3 or TRBV12-4, the J call TRBJ1-5; D remains unclear. CDR3 sequence reads: CASSLGEHQPQHF. The CDR3 region has the DNA TGTGCCAGCAGTTTAGGGGAGCATCAGCCCCAGCATTTT.